A selection of T cell receptor beta chains follows, all from one sample in a study of beta chain features in type 1 diabetes. Sequencing was performed with immunoSEQ multiplex PCR; in TCRdb, only in-frame clones are kept and a portion is missing. The sample lists about 240,000 clones, 25% to 30% occurring once. The sample taken for sequencing was central memory CD4+ T cells from blood. All receptors come from a man in his thirties or forties in good health. Each CDR3 is given with its conserved first and last residue. D genes are given only for firm matches. Part of the rows lack a size; the others show once, few, many or a class for expanded clones.

V gene	J gene	D gene	clone size	CDR3 protein	CDR3 DNA
TRBV12-5	TRBJ2-3	TRBD1	few	CASGVGQGTDTQYF	TGTGCTAGTGGAGTTGGACAGGGGACAGATACGCAGTATTTT
TRBV19	TRBJ2-1	-	few	CASSGYEQFF	TGTGCCAGTAGCGGGTATGAGCAGTTCTTC
TRBV6-5	TRBJ2-7	-	few	CASSSGSYEQYF	TGTGCCAGCAGTAGCGGTTCCTACGAGCAGTACTTC
TRBV11-2	TRBJ2-2	-	-	CASSLNQGVAGELFF	TGTGCCAGCAGCTTAAACCAGGGTGTAGCCGGGGAGCTGTTTTTT
TRBV28	TRBJ2-3	-	-	CASNPGDGYTDTQYF	TGTGCCAGCAACCCAGGAGACGGCTACACAGATACGCAGTATTTT
TRBV15	TRBJ2-5	-	-	CATSNGGTQYF	TGTGCCACCAGCAACGGGGGGACCCAGTACTTC
TRBV6-1	TRBJ2-1	-	-	CASSEGHLNEQFF	TGTGCCAGCAGTGAGGGACACCTCAATGAGCAGTTCTTC
TRBV29-1	TRBJ1-1	TRBD1	-	CSAAGQPNTEAFF	TGCAGCGCGGCGGGACAGCCGAACACTGAAGCTTTCTTT
TRBV28	TRBJ2-1	TRBD2	few	CASSDSPQTSGRGEQFF	TGTGCCAGCAGCGACTCCCCCCAGACTAGCGGGAGGGGTGAGCAGTTCTTC
TRBV10-3	TRBJ2-5	-	few	CAISESWEETQYF	TGTGCCATCAGTGAGTCTTGGGAAGAGACCCAGTACTTC
TRBV28	TRBJ2-7	-	-	CASSLGTVSGEQYF	TGTGCCAGCAGCCTGGGGACGGTGAGTGGCGAGCAGTACTTC
TRBV30	TRBJ1-1	-	many	CAWSAMGPGNTEAFF	TGTGCCTGGAGTGCAATGGGACCGGGGAACACTGAAGCTTTCTTT
TRBV7-9	TRBJ2-7	-	few	CASSPLRRRASQVYEQYF	TGTGCCAGCAGCCCCCTCAGGCGAAGGGCCTCGCAGGTCTACGAGCAGTACTTC
TRBV9	TRBJ2-3	TRBD2	-	CASSVTPAGEPDTQYF	TGTGCCAGCAGCGTAACCCCAGCGGGAGAACCCGATACGCAGTATTTT
TRBV30	TRBJ2-3	-	-	CAWSGITDTQYF	TGTGCCTGGAGTGGAATCACAGATACGCAGTATTTT
TRBV7-2	TRBJ2-3	-	few	CASSLAGKLTDTQYF	TGTGCCAGCAGCTTAGCGGGCAAACTCACAGATACGCAGTATTTT
TRBV7-2	TRBJ2-5	TRBD1	few	CASSLGGTGLYF	TGTGCCAGCAGCTTAGGCGGGACAGGGCTGTACTTC
TRBV11-2	TRBJ1-1	-	few	CASSLAGPSGAFF	TGTGCCAGCAGCTTAGCGGGGCCCAGCGGCGCTTTCTTT
TRBV18	TRBJ2-7	-	few	CASAATSYEQYF	TGTGCCAGCGCGGCCACGAGCTACGAGCAGTACTTC
TRBV5-1	TRBJ2-5	TRBD2	-	CASSSLAEETQYF	TGCGCCAGCAGCTCGCTAGCGGAAGAGACCCAGTACTTC
TRBV30	TRBJ2-7	-	few	CAWSGPRQSYEQYF	TGTGCCTGGAGCGGCCCTAGACAGTCCTACGAGCAGTACTTC
TRBV5-4	TRBJ2-1	TRBD2	few	CASSFPSGGHNEQFF	TGTGCCAGCAGCTTCCCTAGCGGGGGGCACAATGAGCAGTTCTTC
TRBV2	TRBJ2-7	-	few	CASSEAKRTDEQYF	TGTGCCAGCAGTGAAGCGAAGCGTACCGACGAGCAGTACTTC
TRBV19	TRBJ2-3	-	-	CASSVDFRDTQYF	TGTGCCAGTAGTGTGGATTTTAGAGATACGCAGTATTTT
TRBV19	TRBJ1-6	TRBD1	-	CASTPDRRVSPLHF	TGTGCCAGTACCCCGGACAGGAGAGTCTCCCCCCTCCACTTT
TRBV7-8	TRBJ1-2	-	-	CASSPYRSPTNYGYTF	TGTGCCAGCAGCCCATATCGAAGTCCTACTAACTATGGCTACACCTTC
TRBV23-1	TRBJ2-6	TRBD1	few	CASSQSLRGYGANVLTF	TGCGCCAGCAGTCAATCACTCAGGGGGTACGGGGCCAACGTCCTGACTTTC
TRBV11-2	TRBJ2-1	TRBD2	-	CASTVTSGPYNEQFF	TGTGCCAGCACCGTGACTAGCGGACCCTACAATGAGCAGTTCTTC
TRBV28	TRBJ1-5	-	-	CASSLPGPQHF	TGTGCCAGCAGCCTCCCGGGGCCCCAGCATTTT
TRBV7-2	TRBJ2-1	-	few	CASTGDAMYNEQFF	TGTGCCAGCACGGGGGACGCAATGTACAATGAGCAGTTCTTC
TRBV20-1	TRBJ1-1	-	few	CSARVGRAFF	TGCAGTGCTAGAGTGGGCAGGGCTTTCTTT
TRBV5-1	TRBJ2-5	-	few	CASSLGGSRETQYF	TGCGCCAGCAGCTTGGGGGGGAGCCGAGAGACCCAGTACTTC
TRBV9	TRBJ1-4	-	-	CASSVELGQKLFF	TGTGCCAGCAGCGTAGAACTTGGCCAAAAACTGTTTTTT
TRBV6-1	TRBJ2-1	-	many	CASSDSWERSNNEQFF	TGTGCCAGCAGTGATTCGTGGGAGAGGTCTAACAATGAGCAGTTCTTC
TRBV7-2	TRBJ2-7	-	-	CASSLDPDSYEQYF	TGTGCCAGCAGCTTAGATCCTGACTCCTACGAGCAGTACTTC
TRBV9	TRBJ2-1	TRBD2	-	CASTLGGSSYNEQFF	TGTGCCTCCACCCTGGGGGGGAGCTCCTACAATGAGCAGTTCTTC
TRBV10-3	TRBJ2-2	-	-	CAIKSFSNTGELFF	TGTGCCATAAAGTCGTTCTCAAACACCGGGGAGCTGTTTTTT
TRBV30	TRBJ2-1	TRBD2	-	CAGLAKSSYNEQFF	TGTGCCGGACTAGCGAAAAGCTCCTACAATGAGCAGTTCTTC
TRBV15	TRBJ2-1	-	-	CATSRDPGGQAYNEQFF	TGTGCCACCAGCAGAGACCCAGGGGGGCAAGCCTACAATGAGCAGTTCTTC
TRBV10-3	TRBJ2-1	TRBD2	few	CAIRGAGEVDEQFF	TGTGCCATCAGGGGAGCGGGAGAGGTCGATGAGCAGTTCTTC
TRBV18	TRBJ2-6	-	few	CASSLPSGANVLTF	TGTGCCAGCTCACTACCCTCTGGGGCCAACGTCCTGACTTTC
TRBV7-2	TRBJ2-2	TRBD2	few	CASSPLAGRELFF	TGTGCCAGCAGCCCACTAGCGGGAAGGGAGCTGTTTTTT
TRBV30	TRBJ2-6	TRBD2	-	CAWASGDRAGANVLTF	TGTGCCTGGGCTAGCGGGGATCGCGCTGGGGCCAACGTCCTGACTTTC
TRBV4-2	TRBJ2-5	-	-	CASSQVFLSASTLLEIRRETQYF	TGTGCCAGCAGCCAAGTGTTCCTTTCGGCTAGCACTCTCTTGGAGATTAGAAGGGAGACCCAGTACTTC
TRBV15	TRBJ2-5	TRBD2	few	CATAPGLAGQETQYF	TGTGCCACGGCTCCGGGACTAGCGGGGCAAGAGACCCAGTACTTC
TRBV2	TRBJ2-5	TRBD2	-	CAGKLAGGGKTQYF	TGTGCCGGAAAACTAGCGGGAGGGGGGAAGACCCAGTACTTC
TRBV5-1	TRBJ2-1	-	-	CASSLALSSYNEQFF	TGCGCCAGCAGCTTGGCCTTGAGCTCCTACAATGAGCAGTTCTTC
TRBV14	TRBJ2-1	TRBD2	few	CASSRTSGSGYNEQFF	TGTGCCAGCAGTCGGACTAGCGGGAGTGGATACAATGAGCAGTTCTTC
TRBV23-1	TRBJ2-7	TRBD2	-	CASSRPGLAGAYEQYF	TGCGCCAGCAGTCGCCCGGGACTAGCGGGAGCGTACGAGCAGTACTTC
TRBV9	TRBJ2-1	-	-	CASSVAPGTHNEQFF	TGTGCCAGCAGCGTAGCCCCCGGGACTCACAATGAGCAGTTCTTC
TRBV7-6	TRBJ2-2	-	-	CASSVGEGGELFF	TGTGCCAGCAGCGTCGGTGAGGGCGGGGAGCTGTTTTTT
TRBV28	TRBJ2-3	-	few	CASSLDPATDTQYF	TGTGCCAGCAGTTTGGACCCGGCGACAGATACGCAGTATTTT
TRBV7-9	TRBJ1-1	TRBD1	-	CASSSPGQGITEAFF	TGTGCCAGCAGCTCCCCCGGACAGGGGATCACTGAAGCTTTCTTT